Presented here are 29 T cell receptor beta chains from one specimen sequenced in a study of OX40 agonist ivuxolimab in advanced cancers. Here immunoSEQ multiplex PCR was the method, and the copy in TCRdb shows in-frame clones only, minus some. The table includes roughly 72,000 clones, 65% to 85% detected once. Specimen: CD4+ or CD8+ T cells sorted from blood, collected in a trial of the OX40 agonist ivuxolimab. These receptors originate from an adult with an advanced solid tumor such as melanoma, head and neck, liver or kidney cancer.

Concerning this clone itself: Other DNA sequences in this specimen translate into the identical CDR3. The chain links TRBV5-4 to TRBJ1-6; D is unclear. The CDR3 has 13 amino acids. Trimming stripped 4 bases from V and 6 bases from J, with 8 bases between. Germline CDR1 and CDR2: SGHNT and YYREEE (reference sequence). The CDR3 is CASSLDRNSPLHF. CDR3 coding DNA: TGTGCCAGCAGCCTTGATCGTAATTCACCCCTCCACTTT.

In its sample, this clone was seen a few times. The chain joins TRBV6-5 to TRBJ1-5, with TRBD1 matching 7 bases. Losses at the gene ends were 6 bases for V and 4 bases for J; bases not matched to a gene: 6. Germline CDR1 is MNHEY and CDR2 is SVGAGI. The CDR3 extends over 14 amino acids. CDR3 coding DNA: TGTGCCAGCAGACAGACAGGGAGGAATCAGCCCCAGCATTTT. Its protein product is CASRQTGRNQPQHF.

The chain links TRBV2 to TRBJ2-2; maybe TRBD1 (5 bases). The CDR3 has 15 residues. V was clipped by 4 bases and J by 7 bases, with 16 bases between them. From germline, CDR1 is SNHLY and CDR2 FYNNEI. DNA of the CDR3: TGTGCCAGCAGTGTGAGTTCCAGGGTCGGCGGGGAGCTGTTTTTT. It specifies CASSVSSRVGGELFF.

This sequence joins TRBV27 and TRBJ2-3; no reliable D call. This CDR3 spans 15 amino acids. V was cut by 7 bases and J by 2 bases, with 16 bases left in between. Looked up from germline, CDR1 is MNHEY and CDR2 is SMNVEV (reference sequence). Here the CDR3 DNA reads TGTGCCAGCAAACGTCTCGAGAACCCCACAGATACGCAGTATTTT. It codes for CASKRLENPTDTQYF.

The chain combines TRBV7-2 with TRBJ1-1; D call uncertain. Trimming left V 3 bases short and J 0 bases short, with 11 bases between. The CDR3 contains 15 residues. Germline lookup yields CDR1 SGHTA and CDR2 FQGNSA. Here the CDR3 DNA reads TGTGCCAGCAGCTTTGGGAGGCAGATGAACACTGAAGCTTTCTTT. Amino acid sequence: CASSFGRQMNTEAFF.

The chain links TRBV5-1 to TRBJ2-5; D is unclear. The end of the DNA aligns better with TRBJ2-7, so the J call may be wrong. This CDR3 is built from 13 residues. Looked up from germline, CDR1 is SGHRS and CDR2 is YFSETQ. CDR3 in amino acids: CASSPQEAYEQYF. The DNA of the CDR3 is TGCGCCAGCAGCCCTCAAGAGGCCTACGAGCAGTACTTC.

The V gene is TRBV6-1, the J gene TRBJ2-3, with D perhaps TRBD2 (6 bases). The V and J ends lost 0 bases and 5 bases respectively, with 9 bases between them. This CDR3 is 14 amino acids long. Germline V gene sequence: CDR1 MNHNS, CDR2 SASEGT. The CDR3 sequence is CASSEAEGRDTQYF. CDR3 bases: TGTGCCAGCAGTGAAGCGGAGGGGAGAGATACGCAGTATTTT.

The genes are TRBV27 and TRBJ2-5; 7 bases fit TRBD2. Germline values: CDR1 MNHEY, CDR2 SMNVEV (reference sequence). With V trimmed by 6 bases and J by 4 bases, 17 bases remained unmatched. CDR3 length equals 17 residues. DNA of the CDR3: TGTGCCAGCAGGAGAAAACTAACGGGGGGTTCACTAGAGACCCAGTACTTC. Translated, it gives CASRRKLTGGSLETQYF.

This clone was recorded once. The J gene is TRBJ2-3, the V gene TRBV4-1, with D uncertain. Per germline, CDR1 MGHRA and CDR2 YSYEKL. V lost 1 base, J lost 3 bases, and 8 bases lay in between. The CDR3 length is 14 residues. Here the CDR3 DNA reads TGCGCCAGCAGCCAAGTCTCTGGGACAGATACGCAGTATTTT. Its protein product is CASSQVSGTDTQYF.

The J gene is TRBJ1-2, the V gene TRBV29-1; unclear D gene. Deletions cut 6 bases from V and 10 bases from J, with 6 bases between. Germline V gives CDR1 SQVTM, CDR2 ANQGSEA. CDR3 length: 8 residues. This CDR3 reads CSVDIYTF. CDR3 nucleotide sequence: TGCAGCGTCGATATCTACACCTTC.

This clone was observed a handful of times. Other DNA sequences in this specimen translate into the identical CDR3. The gene calls are TRBV4-1 and TRBJ2-3; D may be TRBD2 (6 bases). Germline assignment: CDR1 MGHRA and CDR2 YSYEKL. The V end was cut by 3 bases, the J end by 6 bases, with 10 bases between. The CDR3 spans 13 residues. This CDR3 is CASSQAGGDTQYF. The CDR3 DNA follows: TGCGCCAGCAGCCAGGCTGGGGGGGATACGCAGTATTTT.

The chain links TRBV7-3 to TRBJ1-1; 12 bases are shared with TRBD1. Germline loops: CDR1 SGHTA, CDR2 FQGTGA. This CDR3 has 17 residues. V was clipped by 3 bases and J by 6 bases; unmatched bases: 11. CDR3 nucleotides: TGTGCCAGCAGCTTGACGGGACAGGGGGCGCTGGGTTCTGAAGCTTTCTTT. Encoded protein: CASSLTGQGALGSEAFF.

The chain carries TRBV5-1 and TRBJ2-2, with D perhaps TRBD1 (6 bases). Germline CDR1 SGHRS, CDR2 YFSETQ. Trimming took 1 base from V and 7 from J, leaving 11 bases between them. The CDR3 loop spans 14 amino acids. CDR3 coding DNA: TGCGCCAGCAGCTTGAGGGACACCAGCGGGGAGCTGTTTTTT. This sequence encodes CASSLRDTSGELFF.

The chain joins TRBV25-1 to TRBJ2-1, with a possible D match to TRBD2 (7 bases). Per the germline V gene, CDR1 is MGHDK and CDR2 is SYGVNS. The CDR3 is 15 residues long. V was cut by 6 bases and J by 7 bases, with 19 bases left in between. The CDR3 sequence is CASSALGGAGNEQFF. The CDR3 nucleotides are TGTGCCAGCAGCGCGCTGGGGGGGGCAGGGAATGAGCAGTTCTTC.

V usage is TRBV5-1 and J usage is TRBJ2-7, with D possibly being TRBD2 (5 bases). Germline V lookup: CDR1 SGHRS, CDR2 YFSETQ. V gave up 2 bases and J gave up 4 bases, with 16 bases separating them. The CDR3 covers 15 residues. CDR3 in amino acids: CASSFLTGYTYEQYF. In DNA, the CDR3 is TGCGCCAGCAGCTTTTTGACGGGGTACACATACGAGCAGTACTTC.

The rearrangement links TRBV7-9 to TRBJ2-7; possible D gene TRBD2, 6 bases. Germline V lookup: CDR1 SEHNR, CDR2 FQNEAQ (reference sequence). Trimming left V 1 base short and J 0 bases short, with 13 bases between. This CDR3 comprises 16 residues. This CDR3 reads CASSLGGILSSYEQYF. DNA for the CDR3: TGTGCCAGCAGCTTAGGCGGGATCCTCAGCTCCTACGAGCAGTACTTC.

The chain uses TRBV19 and TRBJ1-4; no clear D gene. The CDR3 has 17 residues. Germline CDR1 is LNHDA and CDR2 is SQIVND (reference sequence). V was cut by 4 bases and J by 0 bases, with 15 bases left in between. The CDR3 DNA follows: TGTGCCAGTAGTAAGAGTGTAATAACAGCAACTAATGAAAAACTGTTTTTT. It specifies CASSKSVITATNEKLFF.

The chain employs TRBV18 and TRBJ2-3; D is unclear. Trimming shortened V by 8 bases and J by 2 bases, and 14 bases separated the two germline ends. The V gene's germline CDR1 is KGHSH and CDR2 LQKENI. The CDR3 has 14 residues. CDR3 amino acids: CASLARLLTDTQYF. CDR3 sequence (DNA): TGTGCCAGCCTGGCCCGGCTACTCACAGATACGCAGTATTTT. The entire variable domain, with the rest obtained from reference TRBV18 and TRBJ2-3, is as follows: NAGVMQNPRHLVRRRGQEARLRCSPMKGHSHVYWYRQLPEEGLKFMVYLQKENIIDESGMPKERFSAEFPKEGPSILRIQQVVRGDSAAYFCASLARLLTDTQYFGPGTRLTVL.

This chain links TRBV5-1 with TRBJ1-1, with D perhaps TRBD1 (6 bases). The V gene lost 3 bases and the J gene lost 4 bases, with 13 bases spanning the gap. The germline gives CDR1 SGHRS, CDR2 YFSETQ. CDR3 length: 14 amino acids. The CDR3 is CASSYLQGGTEAFF. CDR3 bases: TGCGCCAGCAGCTACTTACAGGGTGGCACTGAAGCTTTCTTT.

CDR3 sequence (DNA): TGTGCCAGCAGCGTTCAGGGCACGTCCTACAATGAGCAGTTCTTC. This codes for CASSVQGTSYNEQFF. The gene calls are TRBV11-3 and TRBJ2-1; TRBD1 might be the D (5 bases). Per the germline V gene, CDR1 is SGHNT and CDR2 is YENEEA. The CDR3 runs 15 residues. V gave up 5 bases and J gave up 1 base, with 12 bases separating them.

This chain joins TRBV6-6 and TRBJ2-5; weak D call: TRBD2 (5 bases). The germline V and J ends were trimmed by 2 bases and 2 bases, with 9 bases remaining between them. The CDR3 runs 14 residues. Looked up from germline, CDR1 is MNHNY and CDR2 is SVGAGI (reference sequence). This CDR3 is CASSYRGLQETQYF. CDR3 coding DNA: TGTGCCAGCAGTTACCGGGGTTTGCAAGAGACCCAGTACTTC.

J is TRBJ2-1 and V is TRBV7-9, with D perhaps TRBD2 (5 bases). The CDR3 runs to 13 residues. Trimming cost V 5 bases and J 6 bases, with 11 bases left between them. Germline CDR1 SEHNR, CDR2 FQNEAQ (reference sequence). CDR3 sequence: CASSLGVSNEQFF. The CDR3 DNA sequence: TGTGCCAGCAGCCTCGGGGTTAGCAATGAGCAGTTCTTC. Combining the CDR3 with reference TRBV7-9 and TRBJ2-1 gives the whole variable domain DTGVSQNPRHKITKRGQNVTFRCDPISEHNRLYWYRQTLGQGPEFLTYFQNEAQLEKSRLLSDRFSAERPKGSFSTLEIQRTEQGDSAMYLCASSLGVSNEQFFGPGTRLTVL.

This chain uses TRBV29-1 with TRBJ2-5; no definite D call. Trimming stripped 3 bases from V and 1 base from J, with 9 bases between. The CDR3 spans 13 residues. Germline V gene sequence: CDR1 SQVTM, CDR2 ANQGSEA. Written as DNA, the CDR3 is TGCAGCGTTGATTTACAGCTCCAAGAGACCCAGTACTTC. Its translation is CSVDLQLQETQYF. The full variable domain, with the rest looked up from reference TRBV29-1 and TRBJ2-5, is SAVISQKPSRDICQRGTSLTIQCQVDSQVTMMFWYRQQPGQSLTLIATANQGSEATYESGFVIDKFPISRPNLTFSTLTVSNMSPEDSSIYLCSVDLQLQETQYFGPGTRLLVL.

The rearrangement uses TRBV6-5 and TRBJ2-7, with 12 bases aligning to TRBD2. The CDR3 covers 14 residues. V dropped 5 bases and J dropped 3; count of bases not matched to a gene: 2. In germline, CDR1 is MNHEY, CDR2 SVGAGI. CDR3 DNA: TGTGCCAGCAGTAAACTAGCGGGAGGCTACGAGCAGTACTTC. Its protein is CASSKLAGGYEQYF.

The CDR3 spells CASMRGLNSPLHF. CDR3 bases: TGTGCCAGTATGCGGGGGCTGAATTCACCCCTCCACTTT. V usage is TRBV19 and J usage is TRBJ1-6, with D possibly being TRBD1 (6 bases). Trimming cost V 7 bases and J 7 bases, with 11 bases left between them. Germline-derived CDR1 and CDR2 are LNHDA and SQIVND (reference sequence). The CDR3 runs 13 residues.

V is TRBV7-2 and J is TRBJ2-3, with TRBD2 as a possible D gene (5 bases). Trimming took 4 bases from V and 1 from J, leaving 15 bases between them. CDR3 length: 16 residues. Per germline, CDR1 SGHTA and CDR2 FQGNSA. The CDR3 DNA reads as TGTGCCAGCAGCTCCGCCGGCCCCGGGGGCACAGATACGCAGTATTTT. Amino acid sequence: CASSSAGPGGTDTQYF. Combining the CDR3 with reference TRBV7-2 and TRBJ2-3 gives the whole variable domain GAGVSQSPSNKVTEKGKDVELRCDPISGHTALYWYRQSLGQGLEFLIYFQGNSAPDKSGLPSDRFSAERTGGSVSTLTIQRTQQEDSAVYLCASSSAGPGGTDTQYFGPGTRLTVL.

The chain employs TRBV6-5 and TRBJ1-2, with D uncertain. The V gene's germline CDR1 is MNHEY and CDR2 SVGAGI. CDR3 length: 12 amino acids. Trimming removed 4 bases from V and 2 bases from J, with 5 bases in between. The CDR3 bases are TGTGCCAGCAGTTCCGGCAACTATGGCTACACCTTC. The encoded protein is CASSSGNYGYTF.

This chain joins TRBV4-2 and TRBJ2-3, with 10 bases matching TRBD2. The V segment lost 4 bases and the J segment 5 bases; nucleotides outside the gene matches: 12. This CDR3 region has 17 residues. CDR1 is LGHNA, CDR2 YNFKEQ, per germline. CDR3 sequence reads: CASSPHGSSGSGDTQYF. The CDR3 DNA reads as TGTGCCAGCAGCCCCCATGGCTCTAGCGGGAGCGGAGATACGCAGTATTTT.

V usage is TRBV27 and J usage is TRBJ2-3; D is unclear. The V end lost 1 base, the J end lost 0 bases, and 8 bases lay between the germline ends. The CDR3 is made up of 15 amino acids. Germline-derived CDR1 and CDR2 are MNHEY and SMNVEV (reference sequence). The DNA for the CDR3 is TGTGCCAGCAGTTTATTTCCCCAAAGCACAGATACGCAGTATTTT. Its translation is CASSLFPQSTDTQYF.